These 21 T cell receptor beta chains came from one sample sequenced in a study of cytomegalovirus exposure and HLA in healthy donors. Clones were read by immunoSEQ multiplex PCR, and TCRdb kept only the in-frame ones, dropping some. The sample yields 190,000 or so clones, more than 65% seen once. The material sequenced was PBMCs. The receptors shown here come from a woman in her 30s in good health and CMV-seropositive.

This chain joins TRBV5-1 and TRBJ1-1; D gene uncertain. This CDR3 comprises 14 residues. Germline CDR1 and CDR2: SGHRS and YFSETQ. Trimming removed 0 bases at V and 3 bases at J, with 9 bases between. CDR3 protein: CASSLEGSYTEAFF. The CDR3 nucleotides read TGCGCCAGCAGCTTGGAAGGGAGCTACACTGAAGCTTTCTTT.

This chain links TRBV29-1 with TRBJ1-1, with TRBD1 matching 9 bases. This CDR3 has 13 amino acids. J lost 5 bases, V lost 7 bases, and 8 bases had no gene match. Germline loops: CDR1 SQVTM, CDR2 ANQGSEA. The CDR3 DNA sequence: TGCAGCGGGATGACAGGGGGATGGACTGAAGCTTTCTTT. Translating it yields CSGMTGGWTEAFF.

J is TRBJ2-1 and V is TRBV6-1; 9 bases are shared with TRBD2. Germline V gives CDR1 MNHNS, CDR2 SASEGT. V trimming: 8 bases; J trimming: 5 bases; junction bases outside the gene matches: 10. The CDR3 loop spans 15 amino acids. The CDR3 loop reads CASRLGVAGDNEQFF. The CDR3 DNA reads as TGTGCCAGCCGACTAGGGGTAGCGGGGGACAATGAGCAGTTCTTC.

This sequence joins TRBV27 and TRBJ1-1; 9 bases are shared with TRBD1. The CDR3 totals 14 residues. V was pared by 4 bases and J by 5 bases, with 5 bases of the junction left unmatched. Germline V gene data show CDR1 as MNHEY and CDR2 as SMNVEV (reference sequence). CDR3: CASSSGQGITEAFF. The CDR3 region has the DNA TGTGCCAGCAGTTCAGGACAGGGGATTACTGAAGCTTTCTTT.

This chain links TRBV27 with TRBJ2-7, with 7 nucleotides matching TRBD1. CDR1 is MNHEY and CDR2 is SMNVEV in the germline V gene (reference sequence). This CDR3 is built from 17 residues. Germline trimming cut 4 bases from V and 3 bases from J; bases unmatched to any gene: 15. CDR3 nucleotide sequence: TGTGCCAGCAGTTCCACTAAACGGACAGGCCTCCTCTACGAGCAGTACTTC. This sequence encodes CASSSTKRTGLLYEQYF.

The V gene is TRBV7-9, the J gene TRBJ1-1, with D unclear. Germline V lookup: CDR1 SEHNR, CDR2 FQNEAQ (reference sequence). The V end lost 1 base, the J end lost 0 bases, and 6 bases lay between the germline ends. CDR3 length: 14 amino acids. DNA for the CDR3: TGTGCCAGCAGCTTAGACAACGTGAACACTGAAGCTTTCTTT. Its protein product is CASSLDNVNTEAFF.

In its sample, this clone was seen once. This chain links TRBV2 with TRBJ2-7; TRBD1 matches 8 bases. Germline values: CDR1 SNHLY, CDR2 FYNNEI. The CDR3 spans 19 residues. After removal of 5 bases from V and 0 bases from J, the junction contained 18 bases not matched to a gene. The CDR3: CASSHKPGQAYLSSYEQYF. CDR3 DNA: TGTGCCAGCAGTCATAAACCGGGACAGGCGTACCTCAGCTCCTACGAGCAGTACTTC.

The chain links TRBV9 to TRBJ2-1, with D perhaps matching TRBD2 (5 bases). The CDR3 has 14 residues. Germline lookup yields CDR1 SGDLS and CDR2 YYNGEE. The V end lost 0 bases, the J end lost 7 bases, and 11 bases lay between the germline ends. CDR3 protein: CASSVGGDGNEQFF. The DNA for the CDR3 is TGTGCCAGCAGCGTAGGGGGAGATGGGAATGAGCAGTTCTTC.

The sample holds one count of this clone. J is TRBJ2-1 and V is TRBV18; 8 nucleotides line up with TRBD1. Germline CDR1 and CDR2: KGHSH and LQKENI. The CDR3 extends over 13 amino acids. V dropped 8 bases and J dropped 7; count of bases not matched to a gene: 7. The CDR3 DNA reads TGTGCCAGCCGCCAGGGGGCAACTAATGAGCAGTTCTTC. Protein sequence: CASRQGATNEQFF.

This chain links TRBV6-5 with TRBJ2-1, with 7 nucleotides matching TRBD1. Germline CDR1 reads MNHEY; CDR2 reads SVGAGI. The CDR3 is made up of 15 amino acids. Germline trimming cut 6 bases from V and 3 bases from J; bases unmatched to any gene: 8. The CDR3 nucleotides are TGTGCCAGCAGCCAAGGACAGGCCCACTACAATGAGCAGTTCTTC. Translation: CASSQGQAHYNEQFF.

The CDR3 coding sequence is TGTGCCAGCAGCTTACTAGGAAGCACAGATACGCAGTATTTT. Translating it yields CASSLLGSTDTQYF. The chain recombines TRBV7-2 with TRBJ2-3; no reliable D call. CDR1 and CDR2 from the germline V gene are SGHTA and FQGNSA. The CDR3 loop spans 14 amino acids. With 2 bases removed from V and 0 bases from J, the gap between germline ends came to 6 bases.

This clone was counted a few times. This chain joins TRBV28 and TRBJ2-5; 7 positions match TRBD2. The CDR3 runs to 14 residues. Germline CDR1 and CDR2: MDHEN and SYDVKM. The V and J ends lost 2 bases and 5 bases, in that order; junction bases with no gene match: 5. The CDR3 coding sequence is TGTGCCAGCAGTTTACTAGCGGATCTGGAGACCCAGTACTTC. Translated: CASSLLADLETQYF.

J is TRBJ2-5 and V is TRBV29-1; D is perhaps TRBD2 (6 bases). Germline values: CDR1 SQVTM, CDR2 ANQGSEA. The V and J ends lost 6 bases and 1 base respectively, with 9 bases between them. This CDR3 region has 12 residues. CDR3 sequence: CSVTRAQETQYF. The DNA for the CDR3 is TGCAGCGTGACTAGGGCCCAAGAGACCCAGTACTTC.

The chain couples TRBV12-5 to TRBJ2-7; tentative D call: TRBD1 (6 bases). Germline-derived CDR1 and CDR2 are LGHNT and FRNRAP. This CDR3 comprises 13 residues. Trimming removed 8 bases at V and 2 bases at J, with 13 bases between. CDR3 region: CASSTGSTYEQYF. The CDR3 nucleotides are TGTGCTAGTTCTACAGGGTCCACCTACGAGCAGTACTTC.

The CDR3 DNA sequence: TGTGCCAGCAGTGTGAGGGGGCGTAAGGGTGGAAACACCATATATTTT. As protein: CASSVRGRKGGNTIYF. This chain joins TRBV2 and TRBJ1-3; 7 positions agree with TRBD1. Trimming removed 4 bases from V and 3 bases from J; junction bases left unmatched: 9. The CDR3 loop spans 16 amino acids. CDR1 is SNHLY, CDR2 FYNNEI, per germline.

CDR3 sequence: CASTQTVGTASYEQYF. DNA for the CDR3: TGTGCCAGCACCCAGACAGTAGGGACAGCCTCCTACGAGCAGTACTTC. This chain joins TRBV7-8 and TRBJ2-7; 7 bases map to TRBD1. The length of the CDR3 is 16 residues. In germline, CDR1 is SGHVS, CDR2 FQNEAQ. V shed 7 bases, J shed 0 bases, and the junction held 12 bases outside the gene matches.

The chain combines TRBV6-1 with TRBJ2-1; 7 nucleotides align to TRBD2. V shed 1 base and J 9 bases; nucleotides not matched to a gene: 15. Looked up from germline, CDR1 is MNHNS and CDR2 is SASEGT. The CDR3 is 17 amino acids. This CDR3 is CASSEGRSGLVWSEQFF. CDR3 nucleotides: TGTGCCAGCAGTGAAGGACGGTCCGGACTAGTTTGGAGTGAGCAGTTCTTC.

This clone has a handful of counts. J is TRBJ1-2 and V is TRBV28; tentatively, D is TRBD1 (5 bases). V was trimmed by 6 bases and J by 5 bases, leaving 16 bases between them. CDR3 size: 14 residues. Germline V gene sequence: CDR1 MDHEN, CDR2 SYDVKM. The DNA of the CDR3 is TGTGCCAGCAGGCGGGACGCCAACCGTTATGGCTACACCTTC. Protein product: CASRRDANRYGYTF.

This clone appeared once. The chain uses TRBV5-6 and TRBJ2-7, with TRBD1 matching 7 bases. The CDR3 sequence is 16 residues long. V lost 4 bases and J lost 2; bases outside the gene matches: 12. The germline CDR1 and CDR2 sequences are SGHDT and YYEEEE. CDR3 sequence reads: CASSLGLGGTTYEQYF. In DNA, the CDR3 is TGTGCCAGCAGCCTAGGCTTAGGGGGCACGACCTACGAGCAGTACTTC.

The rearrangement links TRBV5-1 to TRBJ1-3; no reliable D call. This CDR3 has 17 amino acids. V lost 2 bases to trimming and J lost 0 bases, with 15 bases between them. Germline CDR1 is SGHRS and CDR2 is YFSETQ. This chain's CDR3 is CASSFEGTRSSGNTIYF. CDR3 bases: TGCGCCAGCAGCTTTGAGGGTACACGGAGCTCTGGAAACACCATATATTTT. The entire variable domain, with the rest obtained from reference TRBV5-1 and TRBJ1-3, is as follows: KAGVTQTPRYLIKTRGQQVTLSCSPISGHRSVSWYQQTPGQGLQFLFEYFSETQRNKGNFPGRFSGRQFSNSRSEMNVSTLELGDSALYLCASSFEGTRSSGNTIYFGEGSWLTVV.

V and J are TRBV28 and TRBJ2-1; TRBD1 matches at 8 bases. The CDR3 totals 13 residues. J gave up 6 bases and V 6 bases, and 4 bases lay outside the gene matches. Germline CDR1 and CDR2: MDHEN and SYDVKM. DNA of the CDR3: TGTGCCAGCAGCCTCGGGACAGGCAATGAGCAGTTCTTC. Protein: CASSLGTGNEQFF.